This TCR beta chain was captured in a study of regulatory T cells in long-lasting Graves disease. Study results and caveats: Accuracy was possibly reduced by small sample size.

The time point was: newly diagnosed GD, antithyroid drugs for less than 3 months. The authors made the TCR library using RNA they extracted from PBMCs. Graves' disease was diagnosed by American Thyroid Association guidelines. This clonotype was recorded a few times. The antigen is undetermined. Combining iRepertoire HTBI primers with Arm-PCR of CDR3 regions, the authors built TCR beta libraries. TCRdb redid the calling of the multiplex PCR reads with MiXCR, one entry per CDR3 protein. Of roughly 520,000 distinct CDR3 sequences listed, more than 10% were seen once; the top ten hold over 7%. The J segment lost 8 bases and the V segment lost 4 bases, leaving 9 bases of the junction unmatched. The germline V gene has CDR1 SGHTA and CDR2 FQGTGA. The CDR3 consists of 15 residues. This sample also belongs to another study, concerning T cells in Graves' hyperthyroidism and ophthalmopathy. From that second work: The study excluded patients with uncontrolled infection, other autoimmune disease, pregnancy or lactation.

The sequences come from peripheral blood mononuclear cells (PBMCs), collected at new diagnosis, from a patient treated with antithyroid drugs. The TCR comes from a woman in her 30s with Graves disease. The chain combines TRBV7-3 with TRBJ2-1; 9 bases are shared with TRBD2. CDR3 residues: CASSSTSGRGDEQFF. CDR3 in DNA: TGTGCCAGCAGCTCGACTAGCGGCCGGGGTGATGAGCAGTTCTTC.